This T cell receptor (beta chain) was sequenced in a study of cytomegalovirus exposure and HLA in healthy donors. The V gene's germline CDR1 is MNHNY and CDR2 SVGAGI (reference sequence). J was trimmed by 4 bases and V by 6 bases; bases with no gene match: 7. The CDR3 runs to 14 residues. Study-level findings and limits: More than 150 TCR beta chains were listed as cytomegalovirus-associated. When analyzed later, a missense DCLRE1C variant was found to be linked to TCR beta V- and J-gene trimming. Across all donors, roughly uniform sequencing depth was an assumption of the presence/absence analyses.

On this clone itself: Antigen unknown.

In the PCR, 60 Vbeta and 13 Jbeta primers were used. This table comes from immunoSEQ multiplex PCR, and its TCRdb copy is limited to in-frame clones, with some not included. Among about 180,000 clones, 75% to 85% were seen once, and the ten largest hold 1.5% to 2%. V and J are TRBV6-6 and TRBJ2-5; 8 bases align to TRBD2. The material sequenced was PBMCs. This clonotype originated in a man younger than 35 in good health and CMV-seronegative. In nucleotides, the CDR3 is TGTGCCAGCAGGCCCCCCGGGGGGGTAGAGACCCAGTACTTC. Amino acids: CASRPPGGVETQYF.